This T cell receptor (beta chain) was recorded in a study of blood T cell repertoires in COVID-19. Germline CDR1 SGHAT, CDR2 FQNNGV. This CDR3 has 16 residues. The J segment lost 7 bases and the V segment lost 4 bases, leaving 7 bases of the junction unmatched. Measured with immunoSEQ multiplex PCR; TCRdb has only the in-frame clones, and not every one. The table includes a few hundred thousand clones, approximately 81% detected once. Those designated as exposed participants met a COVID-19 case within 2 weeks before study entry. The source of this sequence is a woman aged 45-59 years who had been exposed to COVID-19. Specimen: PBMCs or T cells enriched from blood (not recorded which). This sequence joins TRBV11-2 and TRBJ2-1; TRBD2 agrees at 13 bases. The CDR3 region is CASSSRLAGGYNEQFF. CDR3 in DNA: TGTGCCAGCAGCTCCCGACTAGCGGGGGGATATAATGAGCAGTTCTTC.